The rows below give T cell receptor beta chains drawn from one sample of a study of cytomegalovirus exposure and HLA in healthy donors. Sequenced by immunoSEQ multiplex PCR; TCRdb stores in-frame clones only, minus some. This sample lists 150,000 to 200,000 clones; its ten largest clones have 1.3%. The sample was PBMCs. Receptor source: a woman in her sixties in good health and CMV-seronegative. CDR3s include the opening cysteine and the closing phenylalanine or tryptophan. A D gene is named only where the DNA matches it firmly.

TRBV11-2,TRBJ2-3,.,CASSLVGGAGLLTDTQYF,TGTGCCAGCAGCTTAGTAGGGGGCGCGGGGCTCCTCACAGATACGCAGTATTTT
TRBV7-3,TRBJ2-1,.,CASSRGMQFNEQFF,TGTGCCAGCAGTCGCGGGATGCAGTTCAATGAGCAGTTCTTC
TRBV19,TRBJ2-1,TRBD2,CASSRLAGTNEQFF,TGTGCCAGTAGCAGACTAGCGGGTACCAATGAGCAGTTCTTC
TRBV2,TRBJ1-3,.,CASARDGNTIYF,TGTGCCAGCGCTAGAGATGGAAACACCATATATTTT
TRBV15,TRBJ1-6,TRBD1,CATSSKITGGNSPLHF,TGTGCCACCAGCAGTAAAATTACAGGGGGCAATTCACCCCTCCACTTT
TRBV10-3,TRBJ2-3,.,CAISESGHPTDTQYF,TGTGCCATCAGTGAGTCGGGACATCCGACAGATACGCAGTATTTT
TRBV5-6,TRBJ1-4,TRBD1,CASSFRGADEKLFF,TGTGCCAGCAGCTTCAGGGGGGCTGATGAAAAACTGTTTTTT
TRBV10-2,TRBJ2-7,TRBD2,CASSPGLAGFYEQYF,TGCGCCAGCAGCCCGGGACTAGCGGGATTCTACGAGCAGTACTTC
TRBV7-2,TRBJ1-2,.,CASSLGPGNYGYTF,TGTGCCAGCAGCTTAGGCCCAGGGAACTATGGCTACACCTTC
TRBV27,TRBJ1-5,.,CASSLSRRQPQHF,TGTGCCAGCAGTTTATCGAGGAGGCAGCCCCAGCATTTT
TRBV7-3,TRBJ2-5,TRBD2,CASSSGTSGQETQYF,TGTGCCAGCAGCTCAGGGACTAGCGGTCAAGAGACCCAGTACTTC
TRBV7-3,TRBJ1-3,.,CASSQGVGNTIYF,TGTGCCAGCAGCCAGGGTGTTGGAAACACCATATATTTT
TRBV6-1,TRBJ1-1,.,CASSEQRRPGTEAFF,TGTGCCAGCAGTGAACAGCGACGGCCTGGAACTGAAGCTTTCTTT
TRBV5-4,TRBJ2-2,.,CAFPLNTGELFF,TGTGCTTTCCCCCTAAACACCGGGGAGCTGTTTTTT
TRBV6-1,TRBJ1-5,.,CASGSPEGNQPQHF,TGTGCCAGCGGTTCTCCCGAGGGCAATCAGCCCCAGCATTTT
TRBV5-1,TRBJ2-7,TRBD1,CASSSPGQGSYEQYF,TGCGCCAGCAGCTCACCGGGACAGGGGAGCTACGAGCAGTACTTC
TRBV11-2,TRBJ2-3,.,CASSLGRADTQYF,TGTGCCAGCAGCTTAGGCAGGGCCGATACGCAGTATTTT
TRBV7-6,TRBJ1-1,.,CASSLVGMGTEAFF,TGTGCCAGCAGCTTAGTCGGGATGGGGACTGAAGCTTTCTTT
TRBV5-6,TRBJ2-5,.,CASSLAGQPGTQYF,TGTGCCAGCAGCTTGGCCGGACAGCCGGGGACCCAGTACTTC
TRBV7-6,TRBJ2-7,TRBD2,CASSPGLAETYEQYF,TGTGCCAGCAGCCCGGGACTAGCGGAAACCTACGAGCAGTACTTC
TRBV25-1,TRBJ2-3,.,CASSPPGLGDTQYF,TGTGCCAGCAGTCCCCCCGGTCTCGGAGATACGCAGTATTTT
TRBV5-1,TRBJ2-1,.,CASSSTGSYEQFF,TGCGCCAGCAGCTCCACTGGGAGCTATGAGCAGTTCTTC
TRBV4-3,TRBJ2-7,.,CASSQDGESYEQYF,TGCGCCAGCAGCCAAGATGGTGAGAGCTACGAGCAGTACTTC
TRBV18,TRBJ1-5,.,CASSPQSREWYQPQHF,TGTGCCAGCTCACCACAAAGTCGAGAATGGTACCAGCCCCAGCATTTT
TRBV5-1,TRBJ2-1,.,CASSSQGRSNNEQFF,TGCGCCAGCAGCTCACAGGGGAGGAGTAACAATGAGCAGTTCTTC
TRBV4-1,TRBJ2-1,.,CASSQPKSYNEQFF,TGCGCCAGCAGCCAACCTAAGTCCTACAATGAGCAGTTCTTC
TRBV27,TRBJ1-2,.,CASRKTGFHGYTF,TGTGCCAGCAGAAAAACAGGGTTTCATGGCTACACCTTC
TRBV5-1,TRBJ1-1,.,CASSLVTGNTEAFF,TGCGCCAGCAGCTTGGTCACGGGGAACACTGAAGCTTTCTTT
TRBV27,TRBJ1-1,TRBD1,CASSPRSPGQGPTEAFF,TGTGCCAGCAGTCCTAGGTCCCCGGGACAGGGACCCACTGAAGCTTTCTTT
TRBV4-2,TRBJ1-5,.,CASSRGGGERHQPQHF,TGTGCCAGCAGCCGAGGGGGGGGAGAGAGACATCAGCCCCAGCATTTT
TRBV19,TRBJ1-1,.,CASTETGRGEAFF,TGTGCCAGTACCGAAACTGGACGGGGAGAAGCTTTCTTT
TRBV2,TRBJ2-3,.,CASSEAASTDTQYF,TGTGCCAGCAGTGAAGCGGCTAGCACAGATACGCAGTATTTT
TRBV5-8,TRBJ1-1,TRBD1,CASSLRYWTGKTEAFF,TGTGCCAGCAGCTTGCGTTATTGGACAGGGAAAACTGAAGCTTTCTTT
TRBV5-4,TRBJ1-1,.,CASRSLQGNTEAFF,TGTGCCAGCCGTTCTTTACAGGGGAACACTGAAGCTTTCTTT
TRBV7-9,TRBJ1-4,TRBD1,CASSFGGTDEKLFF,TGTGCCAGCAGCTTTGGGGGGACAGATGAAAAACTGTTTTTT
TRBV5-6,TRBJ1-2,.,CASSLRNSYGYTF,TGTGCCAGCAGCTTGAGGAACAGCTATGGCTACACCTTC
TRBV4-1,TRBJ2-2,TRBD2,CASSLRTSPLGTGELFF,TGCGCCAGCAGCCTAAGGACTAGCCCCCTGGGGACCGGGGAGCTGTTTTTT
TRBV19,TRBJ2-7,TRBD2,CASSPAATSGYEQYF,TGTGCCAGTAGCCCCGCGGCGACTAGCGGGTACGAGCAGTACTTC